A selection of T cell receptor beta chains follows, all from one sample in a study of T cell responses to AZD1222 COVID-19 vaccine. This table comes from immunoSEQ multiplex PCR, and its TCRdb copy is limited to in-frame clones, with some not included. The sample lists 150,000 to 200,000 clones, approximately 90% occurring once. The input for sequencing was peripheral blood, taken 28 days after the second AZD1222 dose. These receptors were collected from an adult who received the AZD1222 COVID-19 vaccine. CDR3s include the opening cysteine and the closing phenylalanine or tryptophan. The listing skips clone size in some rows; elsewhere it reads once, few, many or a size class.

abundance	v_gene	j_gene	CDR3aa
NA	TRBV5-1	TRBJ2-7	CASTQTGGLDEQYF
NA	TRBV9	TRBJ2-3	CASTVRGTSTDTQYF
NA	TRBV19	TRBJ1-2	CASRDSPGGYTF
NA	TRBV28	TRBJ2-4	CASGAGGGGNIQYF
NA	TRBV5-6	TRBJ2-7	CASSGDRVAEQYF
NA	TRBV7-3	TRBJ2-1	CASSQGLPYNEQFF
NA	TRBV10-3	TRBJ2-7	CAITPGTSSYEQYF
NA	TRBV28	TRBJ1-1	CASSLDRISGENTEAFF
NA	TRBV18	TRBJ1-2	CASSPTGYYGYTF
few	TRBV28	TRBJ1-2	CASSLELANYGYTF
NA	TRBV19	TRBJ2-7	CASRKRTATYEQYF
NA	TRBV28	TRBJ2-7	CASRDSGQGAHEQYF
NA	TRBV2	TRBJ2-3	CARAGKGARTDTQYF
NA	TRBV4-1	TRBJ1-2	CASSQGTAGRNYGYTF
NA	TRBV6-5	TRBJ2-7	CASKEIGLSSYEQYF
NA	TRBV11-2	TRBJ1-2	CASGEQLYGYTF
NA	TRBV5-1	TRBJ2-3	CASSSMTSGRKTDTQYF
NA	TRBV5-4	TRBJ2-1	CAINREAWGNEQFF
NA	TRBV28	TRBJ1-2	CASSVRGPSGYTF
NA	TRBV28	TRBJ2-7	CASRSGVGYEQYF
once	TRBV19	TRBJ1-1	CASRDRGSAENTEAFF
NA	TRBV28	TRBJ1-6	CASSLRLGQGNSPLHF
NA	TRBV19	TRBJ2-1	CASSDLGAVSYNEQFF
NA	TRBV28	TRBJ1-3	CASSAGTSGNTIYF
NA	TRBV6-2/TRBV6-3	TRBJ2-7	CASSRGLAGNEQYF
NA	TRBV9	TRBJ1-2	CASSVGGGSNYGYTF
NA	TRBV29-1	TRBJ2-7	CSGGTVEEQYF
NA	TRBV19	TRBJ2-3	CASSPSAGGTDTQYF
NA	TRBV5-1	TRBJ2-7	CASSLGGAPYEQYF
NA	TRBV4-2	TRBJ2-3	CASSLRTGQTADTQYF
NA	TRBV11-2	TRBJ2-3	CASSLPGVPSTDTQYF
NA	TRBV30	TRBJ2-3	CAWSKAGGHGDTQYF
NA	TRBV3-1/TRBV3-2	TRBJ1-5	CASSQGSGFDQPQHF
NA	TRBV21-1	TRBJ2-7	CASSKPSGVYEQYF
NA	TRBV6-5	TRBJ2-7	CASSLSRGRHEQYF
NA	TRBV28	TRBJ2-5	CASRGTGKETQYF
NA	TRBV6-1	TRBJ2-3	CASSVTPGLVGDTQYF
NA	TRBV27	TRBJ1-5	CASSLAGVGQPQHF
NA	TRBV9	TRBJ2-7	CASSVGADWGYEQYF
few	TRBV5-1	TRBJ1-2	CASSSAGVYGYTF
once	TRBV10-3	TRBJ1-3	CATAGVGGNTIYF
few	TRBV2	TRBJ2-7	CATAAGESTYEQYF
NA	TRBV5-4	TRBJ2-5	CASSGGTWGETQYF
NA	TRBV18	TRBJ2-7	CASSPNGNYEQYF
few	TRBV21-1	TRBJ1-3	CASSKVTLGSSGNTIYF
NA	TRBV3-1/TRBV3-2	TRBJ1-2	CASSQDGLPGGYTF
NA	TRBV28	TRBJ2-1	CASSLMGRGQFF
NA	TRBV5-6	TRBJ2-3	CASSLETSGRTDTQYF
NA	TRBV4-3	TRBJ2-4	CASSQDRLGAKNIQYF
NA	TRBV9	TRBJ1-1	CASSVGGGAGEAFF
NA	TRBV6-6	TRBJ2-7	CASSLGTPYEQYF
NA	TRBV2	TRBJ2-7	CASRGGLAAAYEQYF